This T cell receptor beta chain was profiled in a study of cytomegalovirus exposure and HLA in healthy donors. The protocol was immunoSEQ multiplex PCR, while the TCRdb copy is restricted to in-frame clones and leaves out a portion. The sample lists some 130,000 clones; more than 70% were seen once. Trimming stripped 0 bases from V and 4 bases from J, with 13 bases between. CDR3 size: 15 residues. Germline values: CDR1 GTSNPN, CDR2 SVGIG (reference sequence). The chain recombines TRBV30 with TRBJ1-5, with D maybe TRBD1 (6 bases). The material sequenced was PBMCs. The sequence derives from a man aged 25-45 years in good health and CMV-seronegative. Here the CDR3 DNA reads TGTGCCTGGAGTGTACGGGTGGGGGCGAATCAGCCCCAGCATTTT. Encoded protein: CAWSVRVGANQPQHF.